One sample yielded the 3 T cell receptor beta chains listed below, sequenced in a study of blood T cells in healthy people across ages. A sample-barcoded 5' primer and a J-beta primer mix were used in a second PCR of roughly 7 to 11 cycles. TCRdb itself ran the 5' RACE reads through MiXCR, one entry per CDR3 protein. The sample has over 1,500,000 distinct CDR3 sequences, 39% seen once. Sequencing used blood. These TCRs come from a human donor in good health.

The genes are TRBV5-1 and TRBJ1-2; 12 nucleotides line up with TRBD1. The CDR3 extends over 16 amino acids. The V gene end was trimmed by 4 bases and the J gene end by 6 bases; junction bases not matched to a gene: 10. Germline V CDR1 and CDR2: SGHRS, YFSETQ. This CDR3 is CASSPNPGQGADGYTF. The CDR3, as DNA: TGCGCCAGCAGCCCGAATCCGGGACAGGGGGCTGATGGCTACACCTTC.

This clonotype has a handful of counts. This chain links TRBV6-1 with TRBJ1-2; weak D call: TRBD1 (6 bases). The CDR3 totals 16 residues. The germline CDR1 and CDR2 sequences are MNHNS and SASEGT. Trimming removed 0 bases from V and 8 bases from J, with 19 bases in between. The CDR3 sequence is CASSEADGHRVGGYTF. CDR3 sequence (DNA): TGTGCCAGCAGTGAAGCGGATGGTCACAGGGTGGGAGGCTACACCTTC.

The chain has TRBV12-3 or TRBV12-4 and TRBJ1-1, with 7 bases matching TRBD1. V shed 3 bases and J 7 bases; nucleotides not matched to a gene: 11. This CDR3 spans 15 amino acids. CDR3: CASSLGDRERVEAFF. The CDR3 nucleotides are TGTGCCAGCAGTTTGGGAGACAGGGAACGCGTTGAAGCTTTCTTT.